Shown below are 29 T cell receptor beta chains from a single sample sequenced in a study of cytomegalovirus exposure and HLA in healthy donors. Sequenced by immunoSEQ multiplex PCR; TCRdb stores in-frame clones only, minus some. The table includes under 150,000 clones, about 89% detected once. Sequencing was done on a sample of PBMCs. The source of these receptors is a man in his late teens or twenties in good health and CMV-seronegative.

CDR3 sequence reads: CAWSVPGQGVEKLFF. The CDR3 coding sequence is TGTGCCTGGAGTGTACCGGGACAGGGGGTTGAAAAACTGTTTTTT. The V call is TRBV30, the J call TRBJ1-4, with 11 bases lining up with TRBD1. Germline values: CDR1 GTSNPN, CDR2 SVGIG (reference sequence). CDR3 length equals 15 residues. Trimming took 0 bases from V and 7 from J; bases not matched to a gene: 4.

The chain has TRBV7-2 and TRBJ1-5; no definite D call. Trimming removed 2 bases from V and 0 bases from J, with 8 bases in between. The CDR3 is 15 residues long. In germline, CDR1 is SGHTA, CDR2 FQGNSA. The CDR3: CASSLLAGSNQPQHF. In DNA, the CDR3 is TGTGCCAGCAGCTTACTTGCAGGTAGCAATCAGCCCCAGCATTTT.

The V gene is TRBV25-1, the J gene TRBJ2-1, with 11 bases lining up with TRBD2. Germline trimming cut 2 bases from V and 8 bases from J; bases unmatched to any gene: 11. The germline V gene encodes CDR1 MGHDK and CDR2 SYGVNS. The CDR3 is made up of 17 amino acids. CDR3 bases: TGTGCCAGCAGTGAAGACCAACTAGCGGGAGTTGGAGATGAGCAGTTCTTC. Amino acid sequence: CASSEDQLAGVGDEQFF.

This chain joins TRBV18 and TRBJ1-1; 9 nucleotides align to TRBD1. CDR1 and CDR2 from the germline V gene are KGHSH and LQKENI. The length of the CDR3 is 14 residues. Germline trimming cut 6 bases from V and 3 bases from J; bases unmatched to any gene: 5. CDR3 DNA sequence: TGTGCCAGCTCTCAAGACAGGGGGGACACTGAAGCTTTCTTT. Translating gives CASSQDRGDTEAFF.

The chain uses TRBV2 and TRBJ1-5; D is possibly TRBD1 (6 bases). There are 12 residues in the CDR3. Germline V gene data show CDR1 as SNHLY and CDR2 as FYNNEI. The V end lost 8 bases, the J end lost 5 bases, and 10 bases lay between the germline ends. The CDR3: CASGQFDQPQHF. The CDR3 DNA is TGTGCCAGCGGACAGTTCGATCAGCCCCAGCATTTT.

The chain has TRBV6-1 and TRBJ2-5; 10 bases match TRBD2. V was pared by 7 bases and J by 5 bases, with 7 bases of the junction left unmatched. This CDR3 comprises 14 residues. The germline gives CDR1 MNHNS, CDR2 SASEGT. The CDR3 region has the DNA TGTGCCAGCAAAGAGCGGGAGGGCCGGGAGACCCAGTACTTC. Its protein product is CASKEREGRETQYF.

J is TRBJ2-7 and V is TRBV5-6; TRBD1 agrees at 9 bases. Germline V gives CDR1 SGHDT, CDR2 YYEEEE. This CDR3 is built from 12 residues. Trimming took 4 bases from V and 6 from J; bases not matched to a gene: 2. The CDR3 region has the DNA TGTGCCAGCAGCCGGGACAGGGTCGAGCAGTACTTC. It codes for CASSRDRVEQYF.

The chain joins TRBV5-8 to TRBJ2-3, with 15 bases that match TRBD2. The germline V gene has CDR1 SGHTS and CDR2 YDEGEE. The V segment lost 4 bases and the J segment 3 bases; nucleotides outside the gene matches: 3. The CDR3 runs 16 residues. CDR3 in amino acids: CASSQGLAGGTDTQYF. The CDR3 DNA is TGTGCCAGCAGCCAAGGACTAGCGGGGGGGACAGATACGCAGTATTTT.

This clone came up a few times. The chain links TRBV7-9 to TRBJ2-7, with D tentatively TRBD2 (5 bases). This CDR3 region has 13 residues. In germline, CDR1 is SEHNR, CDR2 FQNEAQ (reference sequence). Deletions cut 0 bases from V and 5 bases from J, with 8 bases between. The CDR3: CASSLAGVNEQYV. CDR3 DNA sequence: TGTGCCAGCAGCTTAGCGGGAGTTAACGAGCAGTACGTC.

V and J are TRBV2 and TRBJ1-4, with D perhaps TRBD1 (6 bases). V was cut by 10 bases and J by 4 bases, with 19 bases left in between. Germline V lookup: CDR1 SNHLY, CDR2 FYNNEI. The CDR3 has 15 amino acids. The CDR3 region is CATTPGQTNNEKLFF. The CDR3 bases are TGTGCCACAACCCCCGGACAGACCAATAATGAAAAACTGTTTTTT. The variable domain in full, completed from reference TRBV2 and TRBJ1-4, reads EPEVTQTPSHQVTQMGQEVILRCVPISNHLYFYWYRQILGQKVEFLVSFYNNEISEKSEIFDDQFSVERPDGSNFTLKIRSTKLEDSAMYFCATTPGQTNNEKLFFGSGTQLSVL.

The chain employs TRBV5-1 and TRBJ2-1; D is unclear. V lost 1 base, J lost 2 bases, and 10 bases lay in between. In germline, CDR1 is SGHRS, CDR2 YFSETQ. This CDR3 has 15 amino acids. CDR3: CASSLMTQAYNEQFF. The CDR3, as DNA: TGCGCCAGCAGCTTGATGACGCAGGCCTACAATGAGCAGTTCTTC.

The table lists this clone with a count of one. The chain has TRBV19 and TRBJ2-3; a possible D gene is TRBD1 (6 bases). With 1 base removed from V and 0 bases from J, the gap between germline ends came to 17 bases. The CDR3 spans 18 residues. Germline loops: CDR1 LNHDA, CDR2 SQIVND (reference sequence). The CDR3 here is CASSIVWSRGGSTDTQYF. The CDR3 DNA sequence: TGTGCCAGTAGTATAGTTTGGTCGCGAGGGGGTAGCACAGATACGCAGTATTTT.

A few counts support this clone. The V gene is TRBV28, the J gene TRBJ2-7, with 8 bases fitting TRBD1. The CDR3 extends over 14 amino acids. Germline values: CDR1 MDHEN, CDR2 SYDVKM. Losses at the gene ends were 4 bases for V and 3 bases for J; bases not matched to a gene: 5. CDR3 amino acids: CASSSGQGLYEQYV. The CDR3 DNA reads TGTGCCAGCAGTTCCGGACAGGGCCTCTACGAGCAGTACGTC.

The rearrangement joins TRBV2 to TRBJ1-5; D is ambiguous. V lost 3 bases and J 5 bases, leaving 8 bases between the germline ends. Germline CDR1 is SNHLY and CDR2 is FYNNEI. This CDR3 has 13 residues. CDR3 sequence: CASSDFGYQPQHF. The DNA of the CDR3 is TGTGCCAGCAGTGATTTTGGCTATCAGCCCCAGCATTTT.

The gene calls are TRBV9 and TRBJ2-3; 11 bases map to TRBD2. Germline CDR1 is SGDLS and CDR2 is YYNGEE. J was trimmed by 8 bases and V by 4 bases; bases with no gene match: 12. The CDR3 sequence is 16 residues long. As DNA, the CDR3 is TGTGCCAGCAGCCCTACTTTGCTAGCGGGAGGAGGTACGCAGTATTTT. Translating gives CASSPTLLAGGGTQYF.

This rearrangement joins TRBV19 to TRBJ2-2; possibly TRBD1 for D (6 bases). Germline V CDR1 and CDR2: LNHDA, SQIVND (reference sequence). V gave up 0 bases and J gave up 6 bases, with 14 bases separating them. CDR3 length: 16 residues. The DNA for the CDR3 is TGTGCCAGTAGTATAGAGGGGGACACGGTCGCCGGGGAGCTGTTTTTT. This translates into CASSIEGDTVAGELFF. Combining the CDR3 with reference TRBV19 and TRBJ2-2 gives the whole variable domain DGGITQSPKYLFRKEGQNVTLSCEQNLNHDAMYWYRQDPGQGLRLIYYSQIVNDFQKGDIAEGYSVSREKKESFPLTVTSAQKNPTAFYLCASSIEGDTVAGELFFGEGSRLTVL.

This clone appeared a single time. This rearrangement joins TRBV13 to TRBJ2-1; possibly TRBD1 for D (5 bases). CDR1 and CDR2 from the germline V gene are PRHDT and FYEKMQ (reference sequence). Trimming left V 5 bases short and J 1 base short, with 12 bases between. The CDR3 has 15 residues. CDR3: CASSPPGFSYNEQFF. CDR3 DNA: TGTGCCAGCAGCCCACCAGGGTTTTCCTACAATGAGCAGTTCTTC.

The chain links TRBV9 to TRBJ1-1; TRBD1 matches at 10 bases. V was clipped by 3 bases and J by 4 bases; unmatched bases: 12. CDR1 and CDR2 from the germline V gene are SGDLS and YYNGEE. This CDR3 comprises 17 residues. CDR3 region: CASSDSPGQGRVTEAFF. The DNA for the CDR3 is TGTGCCAGCAGCGATTCGCCGGGACAGGGGAGAGTCACTGAAGCTTTCTTT. Combining the CDR3 with reference TRBV9 and TRBJ1-1 gives the whole variable domain DSGVTQTPKHLITATGQRVTLRCSPRSGDLSVYWYQQSLDQGLQFLIQYYNGEERAKGNILERFSAQQFPDLHSELNLSSLELGDSALYFCASSDSPGQGRVTEAFFGQGTRLTVV.

The chain uses TRBV29-1 and TRBJ2-7, with TRBD2 matching 13 bases. This CDR3 region has 14 residues. The germline gives CDR1 SQVTM, CDR2 ANQGSEA. The J segment lost 1 base and the V segment lost 7 bases, leaving 4 bases of the junction unmatched. The CDR3 is CSAGTSGVSYEQYF. CDR3 DNA: TGCAGCGCCGGGACTAGCGGGGTATCCTACGAGCAGTACTTC.

This clone was counted a single time. The rearrangement links TRBV7-2 to TRBJ2-7; unclear D gene. V lost 0 bases and J 4 bases, leaving 16 bases between the germline ends. Germline assignment: CDR1 SGHTA and CDR2 FQGNSA. The CDR3 covers 16 residues. The CDR3 spells CASSLAPTRLVYEQYV. The DNA for the CDR3 is TGTGCCAGCAGCTTAGCTCCCACACGGCTAGTTTACGAGCAGTACGTC.

This chain joins TRBV6-5 and TRBJ2-7; 9 bases are a match to TRBD2. Trimming took 4 bases from V and 4 from J; bases not matched to a gene: 11. Germline CDR1 is MNHEY and CDR2 is SVGAGI. The CDR3 runs to 16 residues. CDR3 amino acids: CASSWDPTSGSYEQYF. The CDR3 DNA sequence: TGTGCCAGCAGTTGGGACCCCACTAGCGGGTCTTACGAGCAGTACTTC.

V and J are TRBV5-1 and TRBJ2-7, with TRBD1 identical over 9 bases. CDR1 and CDR2 from the germline V gene are SGHRS and YFSETQ. V lost 5 bases to trimming and J lost 6 bases; unmatched junction nucleotides: 9. CDR3 length equals 14 residues. The CDR3 loop is CASSTQGAMVEQYF. CDR3 nucleotides: TGCGCCAGCAGTACACAGGGGGCAATGGTCGAGCAGTACTTC.

The chain uses TRBV18 and TRBJ2-7; D is possibly TRBD1 (6 bases). Germline V gene data show CDR1 as KGHSH and CDR2 as LQKENI. Trimming removed 1 base at V and 0 bases at J, with 10 bases between. CDR3 length equals 15 residues. The CDR3 region has the DNA TGTGCCAGCTCACCACTTCAGGGGATCTCCTACGAGCAGTACTTC. Residues: CASSPLQGISYEQYF.

The rearrangement uses TRBV28 and TRBJ1-1; 9 nucleotides agree with TRBD1. The V gene's germline CDR1 is MDHEN and CDR2 SYDVKM. There are 15 residues in the CDR3. Trimming took 5 bases from V and 8 from J; bases not matched to a gene: 12. CDR3: CASSPPGQGTTEAFF. CDR3 coding DNA: TGTGCCAGCAGTCCCCCGGGACAGGGAACTACCGAAGCTTTCTTT.

This clone was picked up one time. This chain uses TRBV30 with TRBJ2-5; D uncertain. The germline CDR1 and CDR2 sequences are GTSNPN and SVGIG (reference sequence). Trimming left V 2 bases short and J 6 bases short, with 13 bases between. The CDR3 spans 13 residues. The CDR3 loop reads CAWSLNFLKTQYF. The DNA for the CDR3 is TGTGCCTGGAGTCTCAACTTTCTGAAGACCCAGTACTTC.

This clone appeared once. The CDR3 coding sequence is TGTGCCAGCGCCGAGTCGGTTACTGAAGCTTTCTTT. Translating gives CASAESVTEAFF. This rearrangement joins TRBV14 to TRBJ1-1; D remains ambiguous. CDR3 length equals 12 residues. V was pared by 8 bases and J by 5 bases, with 12 bases between. Germline V gene lookup returns CDR1 SGHDN and CDR2 FVKESK.

The V and J genes are TRBV2 and TRBJ1-5; D perhaps matches TRBD1 (6 bases). The length of the CDR3 is 16 residues. Germline assignment: CDR1 SNHLY and CDR2 FYNNEI. Trimming pared 6 bases from V and 0 bases from J, leaving 15 bases between. CDR3 nucleotides: TGTGCCAGCAGCCAAAGAACAGGGTCTAGCAATCAGCCCCAGCATTTT. It specifies CASSQRTGSSNQPQHF. Together with reference TRBV2 and TRBJ1-5, the CDR3 gives the full variable domain: EPEVTQTPSHQVTQMGQEVILRCVPISNHLYFYWYRQILGQKVEFLVSFYNNEISEKSEIFDDQFSVERPDGSNFTLKIRSTKLEDSAMYFCASSQRTGSSNQPQHFGDGTRLSIL.

V and J are TRBV6-5 and TRBJ1-2, with TRBD1 identical over 7 bases. CDR1 MNHEY and CDR2 SVGAGI come from the germline V gene. Losses at the gene ends were 4 bases for V and 5 bases for J; bases not matched to a gene: 4. This CDR3 spans 13 amino acids. CDR3 in amino acids: CASSLGQRYGYTF. The CDR3 nucleotides are TGTGCCAGCAGTTTGGGACAGAGGTATGGCTACACCTTC.

The V call is TRBV5-1, the J call TRBJ1-3, with no clear D. Per the germline V gene, CDR1 is SGHRS and CDR2 is YFSETQ. The V gene lost 3 bases and the J gene lost 2 bases, with 9 bases spanning the gap. The CDR3 covers 14 residues. CDR3 sequence reads: CASSSTSPGNTIYF. The CDR3 DNA reads as TGCGCCAGCAGCTCGACATCACCTGGAAACACCATATATTTT. Variable domain in full (rest from reference TRBV5-1 and TRBJ1-3): KAGVTQTPRYLIKTRGQQVTLSCSPISGHRSVSWYQQTPGQGLQFLFEYFSETQRNKGNFPGRFSGRQFSNSRSEMNVSTLELGDSALYLCASSSTSPGNTIYFGEGSWLTVV.